The source of this T cell receptor beta chain is a study of regulatory T cells in long-lasting Graves disease. Combining iRepertoire HTBI primers with Arm-PCR of CDR3 regions, the authors built TCR beta libraries. TCRdb called the multiplex PCR reads again in MiXCR, with one record for every CDR3 protein. Among around 480,000 distinct CDR3 sequences listed, about 16% were seen once. This clonotype was counted at least ten times. Specified time point: newly diagnosed GD, antithyroid drugs for less than 3 months. PBMC-derived RNA was used for the TCR library. This same sample was also taken into another study, of T cells in Graves' hyperthyroidism and ophthalmopathy. As reported in that work: With the HTBI primer set, the TCR CDR3 went through a first round of RT-PCR. Clonotypes that were expanded in thyroid above 0.001 mostly appeared in blood too.

The source of this sequence is a woman aged 35 to 59 with Graves disease. The specimen was peripheral blood mononuclear cells (PBMCs), collected at new diagnosis, from a patient treated with antithyroid drugs.

CDR3: CASSDTAAYNSPLHF. CDR3 sequence (DNA): TGTGCCAGCTCAGATACCGCGGCCTATAATTCACCCCTCCACTTT. V and J are TRBV18 and TRBJ1-6, with D unclear. This CDR3 spans 15 amino acids. Trimming removed 5 bases at V and 2 bases at J, with 10 bases between. Germline V CDR1 and CDR2: KGHSH, LQKENI. Looking up the rest from reference TRBV18 and TRBJ1-6 gives the full variable domain: NAGVMQNPRHLVRRRGQEARLRCSPMKGHSHVYWYRQLPEEGLKFMVYLQKENIIDESGMPKERFSAEFPKEGPSILRIQQVVRGDSAAYFCASSDTAAYNSPLHFGNGTRLTVT.